This is a list of T cell receptor beta chains from one sample in a study of cytomegalovirus exposure and HLA in healthy donors. The table came from immunoSEQ multiplex PCR; TCRdb's copy has only in-frame clones and leaves some out. Here the sample spans 140,000 or so clones, over 70% being singletons. The sample was PBMCs. All receptors derive from a woman aged 40-49 years in good health and CMV-seronegative. Each CDR3 is given with its conserved first and last residue. Each record gives: D gene, V gene, CDR3 length, J gene, CDR3 DNA, CDR3 protein. The D gene is left open where the match is weak.

NA	TRBV5-1	14	TRBJ1-3	TGCGCCAGCAGCAGCAGGGGATCTGGAAACACCATATATTTT	CASSSRGSGNTIYF
TRBD2	TRBV10-1	18	TRBJ2-3	TGCGCCAGCAGTGATCCCCTGGAGGGCGGGAGAGTAGCGGATACGCAGTATTTT	CASSDPLEGGRVADTQYF
NA	TRBV18	16	TRBJ2-2	TGTGCCAGCTCCTGGTCCGTCGGGGGAAACACCGGGGAGCTGTTTTTT	CASSWSVGGNTGELFF
NA	TRBV6-6	14	TRBJ1-4	TGTGCCAGCAGTTCCTTCTGGGGCAATGAAAAACTGTTTTTT	CASSSFWGNEKLFF
NA	TRBV13	14	TRBJ1-4	TGTGCCAGCAGCTTGCGGGGGGCTGCGGAAAAACTGTTTTTT	CASSLRGAAEKLFF
NA	TRBV20-1	10	TRBJ2-3	TGCAGTGCTAGACAAGATACGCAGTATTTT	CSARQDTQYF
TRBD1	TRBV5-6	15	TRBJ1-1	TGTGCCAGCAGCTTGGGGCAGGGGGCGATGTCTGAAGCTTTCTTT	CASSLGQGAMSEAFF
NA	TRBV4-2	14	TRBJ2-3	TGTGCCAGCAGCCCCGAACGGGGGTCAGATACGCAGTATTTT	CASSPERGSDTQYF
TRBD1	TRBV7-9	13	TRBJ1-2	TGTGCCAGCAGCCCCAGGGGGCTGAATGGCTACACCTTC	CASSPRGLNGYTF
NA	TRBV6-5	15	TRBJ1-1	TGTGCCAGCAGCCCCGTCGGGGGGCTAAACACTGAAGCTTTCTTT	CASSPVGGLNTEAFF